The table lists the clone carrying this TCR beta chain with a few counts. Its target is not known. A read error may explain this, as a much larger clone is one base away. Different DNA sequences within this sample yield the same CDR3. The CDR3 is 14 residues long. CDR1 is SGHTA and CDR2 is FQGNSA in the germline V gene. The germline V and J ends were trimmed by 2 bases and 0 bases, with 7 bases remaining between them. The data derive from a study of metastatic and nonmetastatic thyroid tumors. Study-level background: The comparison covered peripheral blood and tumor or nodule tissue in malignant and benign thyroid patients.

Findings and caveats of the study: For both blood and tumor, malignant thyroid tumors reportedly showed significantly higher TCR beta diversity than benign nodules did.

Every patient was untreated before thyroid surgery. In the authors' workflow: CDR3 differences across clinicopathological groups were used to build a distant-metastasis classifier for papillary thyroid cancer. TCRdb re-called the PCR reads via MiXCR. TCRdb, not the original authors, processed these V and J calls. The sample records about 92,000 clones, more than 13% being singletons. The chain is built from TRBV7-2 and TRBJ1-1; no clear D. What was sequenced was blood. This TCR was recovered from a female donor with papillary thyroid cancer or a benign thyroid nodule (not recorded which). Some clones in this sample may be carry-over from other donors' samples. CDR3 nucleotides: TGTGCCAGCAGCTTACCAACAGTGAACACTGAAGCTTTCTTT. Translation gives CASSLPTVNTEAFF.